This T cell receptor (beta chain) was observed in a study of cytomegalovirus exposure and HLA in healthy donors. About the research overall: Roughly 80 million unique TCRs from HLA-typed donors made up an early data release. Overall study findings and caveats: TCR beta V- and J-gene trimming, according to a later analysis, was linked to a missense DCLRE1C variant. It was assumed in the presence/absence analyses that sequencing depth was roughly uniform across donors.

The CDR3 is 16 residues long. V lost 3 bases, J lost 0 bases, and 15 bases lay in between. Germline CDR1 is MDHEN and CDR2 is SYDVKM. This PCR relied on a set of 60 Vbeta primers and 13 Jbeta primers. The assay was immunoSEQ multiplex PCR, and TCRdb's table has in-frame clones only and misses some. The sample has approximately 190,000 clones, 75% to 90% seen once. On this clone: The antigen is undetermined.

The sequence came from a woman in her fifties or sixties in good health and CMV-seropositive. The gene calls are TRBV28 and TRBJ2-7, with D maybe TRBD1 (6 bases). Sample: PBMCs. The CDR3 bases are TGTGCCAGCAGTTTTGGGACACCTATACTCTCCTACGAGCAGTACTTC. Its translation is CASSFGTPILSYEQYF.